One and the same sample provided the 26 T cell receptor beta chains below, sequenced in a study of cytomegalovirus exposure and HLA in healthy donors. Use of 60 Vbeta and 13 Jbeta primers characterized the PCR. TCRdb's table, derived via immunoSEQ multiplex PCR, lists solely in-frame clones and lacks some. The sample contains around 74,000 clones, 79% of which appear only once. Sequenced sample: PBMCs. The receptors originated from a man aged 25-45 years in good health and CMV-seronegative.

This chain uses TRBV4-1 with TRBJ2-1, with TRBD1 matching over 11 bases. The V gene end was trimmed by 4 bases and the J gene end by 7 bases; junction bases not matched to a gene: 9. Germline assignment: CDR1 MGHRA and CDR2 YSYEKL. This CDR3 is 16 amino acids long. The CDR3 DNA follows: TGCGCCAGCAGCCGATCCGGGACAGGGGGTTTGAATGAGCAGTTCTTC. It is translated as CASSRSGTGGLNEQFF.

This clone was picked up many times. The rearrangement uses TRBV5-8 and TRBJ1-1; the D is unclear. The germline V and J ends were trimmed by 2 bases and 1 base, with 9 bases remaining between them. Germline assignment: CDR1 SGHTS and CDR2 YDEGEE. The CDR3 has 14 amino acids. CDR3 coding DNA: TGTGCCAGCAGCTTCTATCCACGGAACACTGAAGCTTTCTTT. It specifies CASSFYPRNTEAFF.

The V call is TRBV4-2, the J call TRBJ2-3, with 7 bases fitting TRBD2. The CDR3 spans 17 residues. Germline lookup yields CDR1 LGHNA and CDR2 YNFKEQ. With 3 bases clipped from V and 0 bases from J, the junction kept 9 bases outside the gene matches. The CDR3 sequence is CASSQEIAGASTDTQYF. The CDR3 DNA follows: TGTGCCAGCAGCCAGGAAATAGCGGGCGCTAGCACAGATACGCAGTATTTT.

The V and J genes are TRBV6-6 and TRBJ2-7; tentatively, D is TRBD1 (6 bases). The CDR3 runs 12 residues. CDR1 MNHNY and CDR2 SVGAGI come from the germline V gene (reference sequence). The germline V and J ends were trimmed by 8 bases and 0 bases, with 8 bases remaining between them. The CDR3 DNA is TGTGCCAGCCGACAGGTCTCCTACGAGCAGTACTTC. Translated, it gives CASRQVSYEQYF.

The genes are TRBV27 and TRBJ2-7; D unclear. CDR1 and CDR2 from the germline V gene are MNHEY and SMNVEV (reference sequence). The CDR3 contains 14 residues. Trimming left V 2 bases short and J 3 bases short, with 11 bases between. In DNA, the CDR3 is TGTGCCAGCAGTTTAAGGCGGAATCTCTACGAGCAGTACTTC. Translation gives CASSLRRNLYEQYF.

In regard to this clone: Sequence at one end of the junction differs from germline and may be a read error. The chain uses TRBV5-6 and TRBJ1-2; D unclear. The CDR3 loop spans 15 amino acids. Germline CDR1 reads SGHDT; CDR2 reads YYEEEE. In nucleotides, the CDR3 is TGTCCCAGCAGCTCGGGAGGACGGACCTTGGGCGGCTACACCTTC. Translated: CPSSSGGRTLGGYTF.

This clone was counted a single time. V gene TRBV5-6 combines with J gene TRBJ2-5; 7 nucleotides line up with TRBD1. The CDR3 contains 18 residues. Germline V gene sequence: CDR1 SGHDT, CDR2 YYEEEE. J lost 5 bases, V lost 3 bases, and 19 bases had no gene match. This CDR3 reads CASSSAPGQQSFRETQYF. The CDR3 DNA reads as TGTGCCAGCAGCTCGGCACCGGGACAGCAGAGCTTTCGGGAGACCCAGTACTTC.

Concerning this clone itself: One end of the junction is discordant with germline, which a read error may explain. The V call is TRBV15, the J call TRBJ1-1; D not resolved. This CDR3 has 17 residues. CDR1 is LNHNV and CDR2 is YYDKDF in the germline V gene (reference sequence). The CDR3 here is CATSRDYFRSRNTEASF. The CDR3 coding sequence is TGTGCCACCAGCAGAGATTACTTTCGGTCGAGGAACACTGAAGCTTCCTTT.

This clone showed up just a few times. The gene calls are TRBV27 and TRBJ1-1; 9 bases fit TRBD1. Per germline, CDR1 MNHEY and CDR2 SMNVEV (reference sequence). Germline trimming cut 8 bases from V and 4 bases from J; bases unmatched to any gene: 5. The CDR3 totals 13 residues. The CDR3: CASSGQGSTEAFF. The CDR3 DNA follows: TGTGCCAGCTCTGGACAGGGGAGCACTGAAGCTTTCTTT.

The CDR3 here is CASSLDRDYGYTF. CDR3 coding DNA: TGTGCCAGCAGCCTGGACAGGGACTATGGCTACACCTTC. V gene TRBV13 combines with J gene TRBJ1-2; 8 bases match TRBD1. The CDR3 is made up of 13 amino acids. The V gene's germline CDR1 is PRHDT and CDR2 FYEKMQ (reference sequence). V shed 5 bases, J shed 3 bases, and the junction held 2 bases outside the gene matches.

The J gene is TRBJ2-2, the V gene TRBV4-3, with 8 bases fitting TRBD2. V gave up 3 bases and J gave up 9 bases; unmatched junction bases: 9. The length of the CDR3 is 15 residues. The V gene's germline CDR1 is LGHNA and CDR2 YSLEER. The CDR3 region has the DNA TGCGCCAGCAGCCAGAGCGGGAGATCGACGCGGGAGCTGTTTTTT. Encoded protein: CASSQSGRSTRELFF.

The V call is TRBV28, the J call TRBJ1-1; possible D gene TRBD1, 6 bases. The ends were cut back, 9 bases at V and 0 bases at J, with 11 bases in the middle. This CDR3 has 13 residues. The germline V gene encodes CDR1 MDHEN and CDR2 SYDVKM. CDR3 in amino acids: CASPDRLNTEAFF. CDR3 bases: TGTGCCAGTCCGGACAGATTGAACACTGAAGCTTTCTTT.

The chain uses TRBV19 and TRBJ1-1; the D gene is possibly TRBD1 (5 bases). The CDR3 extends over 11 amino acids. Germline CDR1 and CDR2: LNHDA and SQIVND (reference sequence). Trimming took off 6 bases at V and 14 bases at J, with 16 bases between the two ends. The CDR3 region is CASRLSGGFFF. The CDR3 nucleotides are TGTGCCAGTAGGCTCTCCGGGGGTTTCTTCTTT.

The chain's CDR3 is CASSVQYEQYF. CDR3 bases: TGTGCCAGCAGCGTTCAATACGAGCAGTACTTC. This rearrangement joins TRBV5-6 to TRBJ2-7; D unresolved. CDR3 length: 11 residues. The V end lost 4 bases, the J end lost 4 bases, and 6 bases lay between the germline ends. Germline CDR1 SGHDT, CDR2 YYEEEE.

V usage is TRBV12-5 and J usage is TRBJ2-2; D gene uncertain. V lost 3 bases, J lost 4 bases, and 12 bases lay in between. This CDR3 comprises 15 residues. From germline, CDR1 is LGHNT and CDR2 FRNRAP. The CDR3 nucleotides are TGTGCTAGTGGTTTCGTCGGAGAAACCACCGGGGAGCTGTTTTTT. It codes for CASGFVGETTGELFF.

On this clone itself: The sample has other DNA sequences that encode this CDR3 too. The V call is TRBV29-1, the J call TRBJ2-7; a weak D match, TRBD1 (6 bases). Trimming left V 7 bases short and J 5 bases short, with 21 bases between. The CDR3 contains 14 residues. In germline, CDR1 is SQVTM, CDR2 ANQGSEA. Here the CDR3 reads CSARRGGARDEQYF. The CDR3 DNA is TGCAGCGCCCGCCGAGGGGGTGCCAGGGACGAGCAGTACTTC.

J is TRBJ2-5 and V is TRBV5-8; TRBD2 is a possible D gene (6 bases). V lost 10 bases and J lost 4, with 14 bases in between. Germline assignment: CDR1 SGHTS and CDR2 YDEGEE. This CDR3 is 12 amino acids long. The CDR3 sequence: CAGTSGPETQYF. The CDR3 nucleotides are TGTGCCGGGACTTCGGGGCCAGAGACCCAGTACTTC.

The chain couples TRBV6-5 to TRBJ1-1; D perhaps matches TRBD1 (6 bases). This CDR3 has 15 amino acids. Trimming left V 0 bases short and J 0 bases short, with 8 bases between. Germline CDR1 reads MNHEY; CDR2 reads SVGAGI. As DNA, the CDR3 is TGTGCCAGCAGTTACTCGAGGGACATGAACACTGAAGCTTTCTTT. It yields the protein CASSYSRDMNTEAFF.

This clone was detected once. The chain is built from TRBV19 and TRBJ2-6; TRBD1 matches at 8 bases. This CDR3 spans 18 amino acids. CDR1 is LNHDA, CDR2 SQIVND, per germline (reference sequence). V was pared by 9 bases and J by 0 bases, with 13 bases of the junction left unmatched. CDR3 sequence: CASLDRANIFSGANVLTF. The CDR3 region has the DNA TGTGCCAGCCTGGACAGGGCTAATATATTCTCTGGGGCCAACGTCCTGACTTTC.

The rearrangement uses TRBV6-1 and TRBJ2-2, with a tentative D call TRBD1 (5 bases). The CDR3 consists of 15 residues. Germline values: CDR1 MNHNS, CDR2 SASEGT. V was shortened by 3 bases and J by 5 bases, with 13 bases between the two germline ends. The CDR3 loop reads CASSEGQIVTGELFF. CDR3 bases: TGTGCCAGCAGTGAGGGGCAGATTGTGACCGGGGAGCTGTTTTTT.

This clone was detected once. The chain's CDR3 is CASSRGAEAFF. The CDR3 nucleotides read TGTGCCAGCAGTCGCGGCGCTGAAGCTTTCTTT. The V and J genes are TRBV6-1 and TRBJ1-1; no firm D call. The CDR3 covers 11 residues. Germline values: CDR1 MNHNS, CDR2 SASEGT. Deletions cut 5 bases from V and 6 bases from J, with 7 bases between.

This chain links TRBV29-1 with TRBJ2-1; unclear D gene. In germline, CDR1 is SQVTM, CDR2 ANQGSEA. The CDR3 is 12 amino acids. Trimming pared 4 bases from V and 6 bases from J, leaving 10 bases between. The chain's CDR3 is CSVVLIVNEQFF. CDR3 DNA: TGCAGCGTTGTCTTAATCGTCAATGAGCAGTTCTTC.

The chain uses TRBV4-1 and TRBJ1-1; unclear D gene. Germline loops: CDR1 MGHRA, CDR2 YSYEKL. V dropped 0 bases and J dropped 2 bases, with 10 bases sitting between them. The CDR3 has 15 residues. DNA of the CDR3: TGCGCCAGCAGCCAAGAGGCACGTACAAACACTGAAGCTTTCTTT. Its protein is CASSQEARTNTEAFF.

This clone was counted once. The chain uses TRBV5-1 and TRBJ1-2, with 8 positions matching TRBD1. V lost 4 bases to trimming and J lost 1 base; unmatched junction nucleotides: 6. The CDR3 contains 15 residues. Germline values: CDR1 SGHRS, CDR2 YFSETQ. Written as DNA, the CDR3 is TGCGCCAGCAGCCCAGGACAGGGCCGTAACTATGGCTACACCTTC. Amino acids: CASSPGQGRNYGYTF.

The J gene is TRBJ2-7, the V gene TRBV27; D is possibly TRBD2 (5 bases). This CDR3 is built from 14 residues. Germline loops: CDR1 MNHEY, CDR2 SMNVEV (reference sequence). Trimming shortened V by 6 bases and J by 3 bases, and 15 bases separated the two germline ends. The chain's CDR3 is CASRRYDGGYEQYF. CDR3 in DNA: TGTGCCAGCAGACGGTATGATGGAGGCTACGAGCAGTACTTC.

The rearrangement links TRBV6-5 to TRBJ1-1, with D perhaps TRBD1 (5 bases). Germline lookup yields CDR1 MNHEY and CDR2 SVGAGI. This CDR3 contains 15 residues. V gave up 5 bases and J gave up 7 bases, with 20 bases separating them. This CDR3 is CASSPTWGRLHEAFF. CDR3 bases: TGTGCCAGCAGTCCTACGTGGGGGAGGTTGCATGAAGCTTTCTTT.